This T cell receptor (beta chain) derives from a study of control samples from healthy donors and cancer patients. V was shortened by 6 bases and J by 9 bases, with 20 bases between the two germline ends. This CDR3 spans 15 amino acids. Germline loops: CDR1 KGHSH, CDR2 LQKENI. TCRdb's table, derived via immunoSEQ multiplex PCR, lists solely in-frame clones and lacks some. The repertoire holds around 75,000 clones, with about 92% as singletons. The sequencing input was blood. The receptor's source is an older woman in good health. The chain combines TRBV18 with TRBJ1-4; D possibly corresponds to TRBD1 (5 bases). CDR3 residues: CASSQGDAVRQKLFF. In nucleotides, the CDR3 is TGTGCCAGCTCTCAAGGGGACGCGGTACGACAAAAACTGTTTTTT. Complete variable domain (other parts from reference TRBV18 and TRBJ1-4): NAGVMQNPRHLVRRRGQEARLRCSPMKGHSHVYWYRQLPEEGLKFMVYLQKENIIDESGMPKERFSAEFPKEGPSILRIQQVVRGDSAAYFCASSQGDAVRQKLFFGSGTQLSVL.